The clone carrying this TCR beta chain was seen at least ten times. Its target is not known. This entry belongs to a study of human T cells and chemical hapten exposure. Points from the study as a whole: TCRs exceeding 1 in 1000 frequency stayed unchanged with DPC sensitization.

RNA extraction used unfractionated whole blood as the source of total RNA. V was pared by 3 bases and J by 0 bases, with 9 bases between. Germline CDR1 is ENHRY and CDR2 is SYGVKD. The CDR3 covers 16 residues. Within the library, unique molecular identifiers were attached to each individual cDNA molecule. Authors' analysis steps: Sample-level TCR yields exhibited a median of approximately 88,000, with a range of roughly 23,224 to 750,000. TCRdb re-derived calls from the 5' RACE reads in MiXCR, one entry per CDR3 protein. The V and J calls and clone size are TCRdb's, not the authors'. In the table there are 130,000 or so distinct CDR3 sequences, around 4.4% of which are singletons.

The receptor comes from a female donor in good health. The genes are TRBV10-3 and TRBJ2-6, with TRBD2 as a possible D gene (5 bases). CDR3 nucleotide sequence: TGTGCCATCAGTGAAAGCCGGGACTCTGGGGCCAACGTCCTGACTTTC. Amino acids: CAISESRDSGANVLTF.